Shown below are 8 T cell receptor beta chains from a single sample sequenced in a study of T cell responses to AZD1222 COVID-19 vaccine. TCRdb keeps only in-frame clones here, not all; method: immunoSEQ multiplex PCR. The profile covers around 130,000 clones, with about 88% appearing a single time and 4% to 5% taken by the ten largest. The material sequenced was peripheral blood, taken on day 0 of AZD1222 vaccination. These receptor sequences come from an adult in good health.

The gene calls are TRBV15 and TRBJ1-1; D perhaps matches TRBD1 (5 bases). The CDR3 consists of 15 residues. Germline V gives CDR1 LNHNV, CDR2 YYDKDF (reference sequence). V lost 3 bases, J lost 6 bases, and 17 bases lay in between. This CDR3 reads CATSRIQAARAEAFF. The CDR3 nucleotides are TGTGCCACCAGCAGGATACAGGCGGCTAGGGCTGAAGCTTTCTTT.

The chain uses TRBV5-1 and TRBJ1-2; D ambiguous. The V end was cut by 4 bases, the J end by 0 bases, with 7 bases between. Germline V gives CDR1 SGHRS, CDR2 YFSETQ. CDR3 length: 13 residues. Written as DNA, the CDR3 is TGCGCCAGCAGCAAGGATACTAACTATGGCTACACCTTC. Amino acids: CASSKDTNYGYTF.

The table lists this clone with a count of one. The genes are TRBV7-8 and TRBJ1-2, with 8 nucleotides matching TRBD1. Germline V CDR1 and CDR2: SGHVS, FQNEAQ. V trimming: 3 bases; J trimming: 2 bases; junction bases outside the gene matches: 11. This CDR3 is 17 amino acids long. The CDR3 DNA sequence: TGTGCCAGCAGCTTGATCCCCAGGGGGCAAAAAAACTATGGCTACACCTTC. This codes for CASSLIPRGQKNYGYTF.

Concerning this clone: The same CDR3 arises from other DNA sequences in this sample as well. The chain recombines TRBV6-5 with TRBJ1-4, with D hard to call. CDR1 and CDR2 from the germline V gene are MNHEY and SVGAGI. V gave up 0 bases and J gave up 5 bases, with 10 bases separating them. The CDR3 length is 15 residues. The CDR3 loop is CASSYSPRRNEKLFF. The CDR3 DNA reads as TGTGCCAGCAGTTACTCGCCCAGAAGAAATGAAAAACTGTTTTTT.

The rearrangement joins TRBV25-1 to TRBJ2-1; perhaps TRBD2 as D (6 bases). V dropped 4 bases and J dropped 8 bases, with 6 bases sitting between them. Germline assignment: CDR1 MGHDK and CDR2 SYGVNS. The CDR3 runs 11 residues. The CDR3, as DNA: TGTGCCAGCAGTGGGGGGGATGAGCAGTTCTTC. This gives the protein CASSGGDEQFF.

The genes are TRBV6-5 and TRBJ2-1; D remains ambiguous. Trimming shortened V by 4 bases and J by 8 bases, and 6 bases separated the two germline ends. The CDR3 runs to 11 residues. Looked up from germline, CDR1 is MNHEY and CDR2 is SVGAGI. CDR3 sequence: CASSSTYEQFF. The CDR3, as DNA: TGTGCCAGCAGTTCTACTTATGAGCAGTTCTTC.

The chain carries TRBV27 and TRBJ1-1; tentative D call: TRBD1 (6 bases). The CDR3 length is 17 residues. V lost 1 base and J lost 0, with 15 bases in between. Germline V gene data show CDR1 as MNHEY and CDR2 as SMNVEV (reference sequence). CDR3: CASSLWAGDSMNTEAFF. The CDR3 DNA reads TGTGCCAGCAGTTTATGGGCAGGGGACTCCATGAACACTGAAGCTTTCTTT.

In nucleotides, the CDR3 is TGTGCCAGCAGCCAAGATTCTGCTCTAGCGGGAGGTATCACAGATACGCAGTATTTT. Amino acid sequence: CASSQDSALAGGITDTQYF. The V gene is TRBV4-2, the J gene TRBJ2-3, with 11 nucleotides matching TRBD2. This CDR3 comprises 19 residues. V lost 0 bases, J lost 2 bases, and 10 bases stayed unmatched. Germline CDR1 is LGHNA and CDR2 is YNFKEQ.